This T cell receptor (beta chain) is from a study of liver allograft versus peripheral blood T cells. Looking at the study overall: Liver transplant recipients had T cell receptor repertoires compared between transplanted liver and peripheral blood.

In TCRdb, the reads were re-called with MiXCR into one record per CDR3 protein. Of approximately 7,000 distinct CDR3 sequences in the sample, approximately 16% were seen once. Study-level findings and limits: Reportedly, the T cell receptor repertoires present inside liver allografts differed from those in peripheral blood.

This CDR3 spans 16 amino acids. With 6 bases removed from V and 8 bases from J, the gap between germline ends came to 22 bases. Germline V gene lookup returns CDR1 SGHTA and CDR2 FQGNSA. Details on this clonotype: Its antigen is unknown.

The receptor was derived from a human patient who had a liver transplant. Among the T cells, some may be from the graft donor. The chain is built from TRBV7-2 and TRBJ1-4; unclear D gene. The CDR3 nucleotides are TGTGCCAGCAGTTCCCCCGGTGGAGGGTTTGGGGAAAAACTGTTTTTT. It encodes CASSSPGGGFGEKLFF.